This T cell receptor (beta chain) stems from a study of monozygotic twins with inflammatory bowel disease. General study results and limits: Evidence failed to back one strong IBD-linked signal or clonotype. In the analysis, different T cell subtypes could not be told apart.

The UMIs carried a 6-nucleotide sample barcode, and they were added by template switching. TCRdb processed the 5' RACE reads again and assigns one entry to each CDR3 protein, with no DNA. The listing contains approximately 200,000 distinct CDR3 sequences. This CDR3 comprises 14 residues. CDR1 LGHNA and CDR2 YNFKEQ come from the germline V gene. Concerning this clonotype itself: Its target is unknown.

RNA in its total form was extracted from whole blood, and T cells were not sorted. The receptor was isolated from a human donor with ulcerative colitis or Crohn's disease, or a healthy co-twin of an affected twin (not recorded which). The J gene is TRBJ2-7, the V gene TRBV4-2; absent DNA, TCRdb's TRBD1 call cannot be checked. Sequencing input: blood. CDR3 protein: CASSQDLQGREQYF.